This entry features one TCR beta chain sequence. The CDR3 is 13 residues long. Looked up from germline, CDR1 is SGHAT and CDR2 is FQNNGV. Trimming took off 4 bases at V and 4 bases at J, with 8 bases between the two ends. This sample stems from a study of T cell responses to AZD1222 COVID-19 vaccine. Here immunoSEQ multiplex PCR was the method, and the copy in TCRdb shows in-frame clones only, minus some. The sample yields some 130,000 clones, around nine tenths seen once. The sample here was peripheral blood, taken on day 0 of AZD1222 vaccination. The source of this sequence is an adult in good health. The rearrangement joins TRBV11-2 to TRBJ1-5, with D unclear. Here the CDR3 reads CASSSVSNQPQHF. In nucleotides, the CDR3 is TGTGCCAGCAGCTCGGTATCTAATCAGCCCCAGCATTTT.